Presented here are 28 T cell receptor beta chains from one specimen sequenced in a study of blood T cell repertoires in COVID-19. This table comes from immunoSEQ multiplex PCR, and its TCRdb copy is limited to in-frame clones, with some not included. The sample holds 150,000 to 200,000 clones, about three quarters seen once. The sample was peripheral blood. These receptors all stem from a woman in her 50s with active or convalescent COVID-19.

The chain recombines TRBV4-2 with TRBJ2-2; 12 bases align to TRBD2. Per the germline V gene, CDR1 is LGHNA and CDR2 is YNFKEQ. With 1 base clipped from V and 6 bases from J, the junction kept 3 bases outside the gene matches. The CDR3 has 16 residues. CDR3 sequence: CASSQGASGRAGELFF. The CDR3 bases are TGTGCCAGCAGCCAAGGTGCTAGCGGGAGGGCCGGGGAGCTGTTTTTT.

J is TRBJ1-1 and V is TRBV28; tentative D call: TRBD1 (5 bases). The CDR3 has 13 residues. Trimming took off 6 bases at V and 4 bases at J, with 12 bases between the two ends. Germline-derived CDR1 and CDR2 are MDHEN and SYDVKM. The CDR3 loop is CASRSTGGTEAFF. CDR3 DNA: TGTGCCAGCAGATCCACGGGGGGCACTGAAGCTTTCTTT.

The chain combines TRBV20-1 with TRBJ1-2; 7 bases align to TRBD1. The CDR3 has 11 amino acids. The germline V gene has CDR1 DFQATT and CDR2 SNEGSKA (reference sequence). V shed 6 bases and J 6 bases; nucleotides not matched to a gene: 4. CDR3 bases: TGCAGTGCGAGACAGGGAAATGGCTACACCTTC. This sequence encodes CSARQGNGYTF.

The J gene is TRBJ1-6, the V gene TRBV2; unclear D gene. Trimming pared 6 bases from V and 8 bases from J, leaving 11 bases between. Looked up from germline, CDR1 is SNHLY and CDR2 is FYNNEI. The CDR3 has 13 residues. CDR3 residues: CASRGSFDSPLHF. CDR3 bases: TGTGCCAGCAGGGGCTCCTTTGATTCACCCCTCCACTTT.

CDR3 nucleotides: TGTGCCAGCAGTTACTCGAAAAGCGGGGCAGGGGAAGCTTTCTTT. It encodes CASSYSKSGAGEAFF. The chain employs TRBV6-5 and TRBJ1-1; D might be TRBD1 (5 bases). The CDR3 sequence is 15 residues long. From germline, CDR1 is MNHEY and CDR2 SVGAGI. V lost 0 bases and J 8 bases, leaving 16 bases between the germline ends.

The V gene is TRBV6-5, the J gene TRBJ2-1; a weak D match, TRBD2 (5 bases). This CDR3 has 11 residues. CDR1 MNHEY and CDR2 SVGAGI come from the germline V gene. V was trimmed by 8 bases and J by 8 bases, leaving 10 bases between them. The CDR3 sequence is CASPAGDEQFF. CDR3 sequence (DNA): TGTGCCAGCCCAGCCGGGGATGAGCAGTTCTTC.

The chain carries TRBV4-3 and TRBJ2-5, with TRBD2 matching over 7 bases. This CDR3 has 17 amino acids. Germline trimming cut 0 bases from V and 2 bases from J; bases unmatched to any gene: 9. Germline V gives CDR1 LGHNA, CDR2 YSLEER. CDR3 DNA: TGCGCCAGCAGCCAAGATATGGCGGCTAGCGGACAAGAGACCCAGTACTTC. Its protein product is CASSQDMAASGQETQYF.

The DNA of the CDR3 is TGCGCCAGCAGCCCACGACATGATAGCAATCAGCCCCAGCATTTT. This gives the protein CASSPRHDSNQPQHF. V gene TRBV4-3 combines with J gene TRBJ1-5; D uncertain. The CDR3 is 15 amino acids. Trimming shortened V by 4 bases and J by 0 bases, and 10 bases separated the two germline ends. Germline loops: CDR1 LGHNA, CDR2 YSLEER.

The genes are TRBV12-3 or TRBV12-4 and TRBJ1-1, with D perhaps matching TRBD1 (5 bases). The CDR3 extends over 13 amino acids. V was clipped by 7 bases and J by 2 bases, with 11 bases between them. CDR3 in DNA: TGTGCCAGCAAACCACAGGTTAACACTGAAGCTTTCTTT. As protein: CASKPQVNTEAFF.

V gene TRBV6-2 or TRBV6-3 combines with J gene TRBJ2-7, with TRBD2 matching over 10 bases. Germline V gene data show CDR1 as MNHEY and CDR2 as SVGEGT. V lost 4 bases, J lost 3 bases, and 12 bases stayed unmatched. This CDR3 contains 17 residues. The CDR3 sequence is CASSSPLGQRGGYEQYF. The CDR3, as DNA: TGTGCCAGCAGTTCCCCCCTCGGGCAGCGGGGGGGCTACGAGCAGTACTTC.

The chain is built from TRBV28 and TRBJ1-2; TRBD1 aligns across 9 bases. Germline V gene data show CDR1 as MDHEN and CDR2 as SYDVKM. V lost 7 bases, J lost 4 bases, and 4 bases stayed unmatched. CDR3 length equals 13 residues. The CDR3 DNA is TGTGCCAGCATACCACAGGGGGCCTATGGCTACACCTTC. Translation: CASIPQGAYGYTF.

This chain uses TRBV4-2 with TRBJ1-4; tentatively, D is TRBD1 (6 bases). Trimming took 2 bases from V and 3 from J, leaving 13 bases between them. The V gene's germline CDR1 is LGHNA and CDR2 YNFKEQ. The CDR3 runs 16 residues. For the CDR3, the DNA is TGTGCCAGCAGCCAAAGAGAGGGGGGGCCTAATGAAAAACTGTTTTTT. Its protein is CASSQREGGPNEKLFF.

The chain recombines TRBV5-1 with TRBJ1-1, with D unresolved. Germline values: CDR1 SGHRS, CDR2 YFSETQ. V was trimmed by 3 bases and J by 8 bases, leaving 17 bases between them. There are 14 residues in the CDR3. For the CDR3, the DNA is TGCGCCAGCAGCTCTCGAGGTAGTGCGGCGGAAGCTTTCTTT. This encodes CASSSRGSAAEAFF.

The chain couples TRBV7-2 to TRBJ1-2, with D unclear. V gave up 3 bases and J gave up 5 bases, with 10 bases separating them. CDR3 length: 13 residues. Per the germline V gene, CDR1 is SGHTA and CDR2 is FQGNSA. The CDR3 loop reads CASSFGQRYGYTF. CDR3 coding DNA: TGTGCCAGCAGCTTCGGCCAGCGTTATGGCTACACCTTC.

J is TRBJ1-5 and V is TRBV10-1, with 7 bases that match TRBD1. This CDR3 region has 12 residues. V lost 8 bases, J lost 4 bases, and 2 bases stayed unmatched. Per the germline V gene, CDR1 is WNHNN and CDR2 is SYGVQD (reference sequence). Here the CDR3 reads CASRDRNQPQHF. In DNA form, the CDR3 reads TGCGCCAGCCGGGACAGAAATCAGCCCCAGCATTTT.

This clone was seen just once. V and J are TRBV20-1 and TRBJ1-2, with D tentatively TRBD1 (6 bases). V lost 3 bases and J 6 bases, leaving 23 bases between the germline ends. There are 16 residues in the CDR3. Germline CDR1 reads DFQATT; CDR2 reads SNEGSKA (reference sequence). CDR3 DNA: TGCAGTGCTAGTAGGGACAAAGGTTTGGGGTTCGATGGCTACACCTTC. Residues: CSASRDKGLGFDGYTF.

The chain uses TRBV24-1 and TRBJ2-2, with D perhaps TRBD2 (6 bases). V was trimmed by 4 bases and J by 4 bases, leaving 15 bases between them. The germline CDR1 and CDR2 sequences are KGHDR and SFDVKD. The CDR3 runs to 16 residues. As DNA, the CDR3 is TGTGCCACCAGTGACCCCTCGGGAGTAGGCACCGGGGAGCTGTTTTTT. Its protein product is CATSDPSGVGTGELFF.

The chain recombines TRBV5-6 with TRBJ1-4; 9 bases are shared with TRBD1. The V gene's germline CDR1 is SGHDT and CDR2 YYEEEE. CDR3 length: 15 residues. Germline trimming cut 4 bases from V and 7 bases from J; bases unmatched to any gene: 8. For the CDR3, the DNA is TGTGCCAGCAGCGGGGGGACAGGGAGGGGTGAAAAACTGTTTTTT. This codes for CASSGGTGRGEKLFF.

The CDR3 reads CSALQGNGELFF. CDR3 DNA sequence: TGCAGCGCCCTACAGGGGAACGGGGAGCTGTTTTTT. The rearrangement joins TRBV29-1 to TRBJ2-2; TRBD1 aligns across 7 bases. V was pared by 7 bases and J by 7 bases, with 6 bases of the junction left unmatched. Germline CDR1 is SQVTM and CDR2 is ANQGSEA. The CDR3 sequence is 12 residues long.

The V and J genes are TRBV6-1 and TRBJ1-1; D not resolved. This CDR3 has 15 residues. Trimming pared 0 bases from V and 6 bases from J, leaving 14 bases between. Germline values: CDR1 MNHNS, CDR2 SASEGT. In nucleotides, the CDR3 is TGTGCCAGCAGTGAAGCCTCCTTTCCCGGGGCTGAAGCTTTCTTT. Protein sequence: CASSEASFPGAEAFF.

This clone was found once. The chain has TRBV3-1 (or the pseudogene TRBV3-2) and TRBJ1-6, with a weak D call TRBD1 (5 bases). The CDR3 is 16 residues long. Germline-derived CDR1 and CDR2 are LGHDT and YNNKEL (reference sequence). The V gene lost 1 base and the J gene lost 7 bases, with 14 bases spanning the gap. The CDR3 loop reads CASSQGGGGKNSPLHF. Written as DNA, the CDR3 is TGTGCCAGCAGCCAAGGGGGCGGGGGAAAAAATTCACCCCTCCACTTT.

V gene TRBV19 combines with J gene TRBJ1-6; D gene uncertain. This CDR3 has 16 residues. Germline-derived CDR1 and CDR2 are LNHDA and SQIVND (reference sequence). V gave up 5 bases and J gave up 10 bases, with 21 bases separating them. CDR3 sequence: CASSSLGVGEISPLHF. The CDR3, as DNA: TGTGCCAGTAGTTCCCTGGGAGTCGGGGAGATCTCACCCCTCCACTTT.

Many counts were recorded for this clone. The CDR3 sequence is CASSSRGSLYEQYF. CDR3 in DNA: TGTGCCAGCAGTTCGCGCGGGAGTCTCTACGAGCAGTACTTC. V and J are TRBV27 and TRBJ2-7; 7 bases match TRBD2. Germline CDR1 reads MNHEY; CDR2 reads SMNVEV (reference sequence). The CDR3 has 14 amino acids. The junction had 6 bases not matched to a gene; V was cut back by 4 bases and J by 3 bases.

V and J are TRBV19 and TRBJ1-6, with D possibly being TRBD1 (6 bases). The CDR3 is 16 residues long. V was clipped by 1 base and J by 5 bases, with 12 bases between them. Germline-derived CDR1 and CDR2 are LNHDA and SQIVND (reference sequence). CDR3 sequence (DNA): TGTGCCAGTAGTATAGGGACAGTTGGAAATAATTCACCCCTCCACTTT. Translation: CASSIGTVGNNSPLHF.

Only a few counts were recorded for this clone. The rearrangement uses TRBV6-4 and TRBJ2-2, with D possibly TRBD2 on 6 matching bases. Germline V gene data show CDR1 as MRHNA and CDR2 as SNTAGT. The germline V and J ends were trimmed by 3 bases and 7 bases, with 18 bases remaining between them. The CDR3 runs to 16 residues. The CDR3 DNA is TGTGCCAGCAGTGAAAGGCTCCGGGAGTCTATCGGGGAGCTGTTTTTT. Amino acid sequence: CASSERLRESIGELFF.

The genes are TRBV7-8 and TRBJ1-1; D not resolved. This CDR3 is 15 amino acids long. Trimming pared 1 base from V and 2 bases from J, leaving 11 bases between. Germline assignment: CDR1 SGHVS and CDR2 FQNEAQ. CDR3 in amino acids: CASSLVGQLNTEAFF. The CDR3 DNA reads as TGTGCCAGCAGCTTAGTTGGGCAGCTAAACACTGAAGCTTTCTTT.

V usage is TRBV6-2 or TRBV6-3 and J usage is TRBJ1-1, with TRBD1 as a possible D gene (6 bases). V gave up 2 bases and J gave up 1 base, with 14 bases separating them. This CDR3 spans 16 amino acids. Germline V lookup: CDR1 MNHEY, CDR2 SVGEGT. In DNA, the CDR3 is TGTGCCAGCAGTTACGGTGTCACAGGGCCGAACACTGAAGCTTTCTTT. It is translated as CASSYGVTGPNTEAFF.

The J gene is TRBJ2-1, the V gene TRBV10-3, with 8 positions matching TRBD2. Germline values: CDR1 ENHRY, CDR2 SYGVKD. This CDR3 comprises 14 residues. V dropped 4 bases and J dropped 5; count of bases not matched to a gene: 4. The CDR3 DNA reads TGTGCCATCAGTGTAGCGGGGACGAACAATGAGCAGTTCTTC. Amino acids: CAISVAGTNNEQFF.